These 17 T cell receptor beta chains came from one sample sequenced in a study of patients and donors after allogeneic stem cell transplantation. Each CDR3 protein is one row after TCRdb ran MiXCR on the RT-PCR reads. The table has 150,000 to 250,000 distinct CDR3 sequences, 41% seen once. Sequencing used blood, either unsorted or a sorted T cell fraction (not recorded which). These TCRs come from a human donor who was either an allogeneic HSCT recipient or a stem cell or donor lymphocyte infusion donor (not recorded which). It is not recorded whose cells these are; they may come from a transplant donor.

CDR3 sequence reads: CASSRNGGVNTEAFF. The CDR3 DNA is TGTGCCAGCAGCCGAAACGGGGGTGTGAACACTGAAGCTTTCTTT. The chain joins TRBV11-1 to TRBJ1-1, with D perhaps TRBD1 (5 bases). V dropped 5 bases and J dropped 0 bases, with 13 bases sitting between them. Germline V gene sequence: CDR1 SGHAT, CDR2 FQDESV (reference sequence). The CDR3 is 15 residues long.

The V call is TRBV27, the J call TRBJ2-7; perhaps D is TRBD1 or TRBD2 (5 bases each). V gave up 4 bases and J gave up 2 bases, with 15 bases separating them. Germline V gives CDR1 MNHEY, CDR2 SMNVEV (reference sequence). The CDR3 covers 15 residues. CDR3 nucleotides: TGTGCCAGCAGTTCTTTCGGGACGGGACCCTACGAGCAGTACTTC. Protein: CASSSFGTGPYEQYF.

This clonotype has only one observation. This chain connects TRBV11-3 to TRBJ2-1, with D possibly being TRBD1 (5 bases). Trimming pared 0 bases from V and 12 bases from J, leaving 12 bases between. Per the germline V gene, CDR1 is SGHNT and CDR2 is YENEEA. The CDR3 has 13 residues. CDR3 DNA sequence: TGTGCCAGCAGCTTAGATCTAGGGGATCCGCAGTTCTTC. Translation: CASSLDLGDPQFF.

The chain links TRBV13 to TRBJ2-1; 8 bases match TRBD1. V lost 6 bases, J lost 7 bases, and 14 bases stayed unmatched. CDR3 size: 16 residues. CDR1 is PRHDT and CDR2 is FYEKMQ in the germline V gene (reference sequence). The CDR3 loop is CASRTHVGQGMNEQFF. The CDR3 coding sequence is TGTGCCAGCAGGACCCATGTTGGACAGGGTATGAATGAGCAGTTCTTC. Full variable domain (rest looked up from reference TRBV13 and TRBJ2-1): AAGVIQSPRHLIKEKRETATLKCYPIPRHDTVYWYQQGPGQDPQFLISFYEKMQSDKGSIPDRFSAQQFSDYHSELNMSSLELGDSALYFCASRTHVGQGMNEQFFGPGTRLTVL.

The V call is TRBV7-9, the J call TRBJ2-7; 7 nucleotides align to TRBD1. With 3 bases clipped from V and 3 bases from J, the junction kept 5 bases outside the gene matches. This CDR3 has 14 amino acids. CDR1 and CDR2 from the germline V gene are SEHNR and FQNEAQ (reference sequence). CDR3 protein: CASSFSQGVYEQYF. The CDR3 region has the DNA TGTGCCAGCAGCTTTTCCCAGGGGGTCTACGAGCAGTACTTC.

This sequence joins TRBV19 and TRBJ2-1, with 11 bases that match TRBD2. V lost 10 bases and J lost 8; bases outside the gene matches: 7. The CDR3 is 13 residues long. Germline V gene sequence: CDR1 LNHDA, CDR2 SQIVND (reference sequence). The CDR3 nucleotides are TGTGCCACGCAACTAGCGGGAGTAGATGAGCAGTTCTTC. The encoded protein is CATQLAGVDEQFF.

This sequence joins TRBV20-1 and TRBJ2-7; tentative D call: TRBD2 (5 bases). Germline CDR1 DFQATT, CDR2 SNEGSKA (reference sequence). Between the trimmed V and J ends, which lost 5 bases and 1 base, there was a span of 12 bases. This CDR3 is 13 amino acids long. CDR3 nucleotide sequence: TGCAGTGCTGATACTAGATCTTCCTACGAGCAGTACTTC. It translates to CSADTRSSYEQYF.

This clonotype has only a few counts. This rearrangement joins TRBV6-1 to TRBJ1-1; D possibly corresponds to TRBD1 (5 bases). The CDR3 totals 13 residues. V shed 6 bases and J shed 3 bases, with 11 bases lying between them. Looked up from germline, CDR1 is MNHNS and CDR2 is SASEGT. Written as DNA, the CDR3 is TGTGCCAGCAGCAGGGTAGAGGACACTGAAGCTTTCTTT. This sequence encodes CASSRVEDTEAFF.

The chain joins TRBV11-2 to TRBJ2-2; the D is unclear. Germline values: CDR1 SGHAT, CDR2 FQNNGV. The length of the CDR3 is 12 residues. V was shortened by 2 bases and J by 8 bases, with 6 bases between the two germline ends. The CDR3 here is CASSLPWGELFF. CDR3 coding DNA: TGTGCCAGCAGCTTACCTTGGGGGGAGCTGTTTTTT.

This clonotype was seen only a few times. The CDR3 DNA reads TGCGCCAGCAGCTCCCGGACTAGCGGAACCCCCGGATCCCAGTACTTC. Its protein product is CASSSRTSGTPGSQYF. This chain uses TRBV5-1 with TRBJ2-5; 10 bases agree with TRBD2. Germline V gene data show CDR1 as SGHRS and CDR2 as YFSETQ. With 3 bases clipped from V and 9 bases from J, the junction kept 14 bases outside the gene matches. CDR3 size: 16 residues.

The table lists this clonotype with a few counts. The chain links TRBV29-1 to TRBJ1-2, with D perhaps TRBD1 (6 bases). There are 12 residues in the CDR3. Per germline, CDR1 SQVTM and CDR2 ANQGSEA. V was trimmed by 6 bases and J by 6 bases, leaving 14 bases between them. In DNA, the CDR3 is TGCAGCGTGTCTCAGGGGAGAGATGGCTACACCTTC. Translating it yields CSVSQGRDGYTF.

This clonotype turned up a few times. CDR3 residues: CASSSRDTNTEAFF. Here the CDR3 DNA reads TGTGCCAGCAGTTCCCGGGACACAAACACTGAAGCTTTCTTT. The chain carries TRBV12-3 or TRBV12-4 and TRBJ1-1; D may be TRBD1 (6 bases). The CDR3 consists of 14 residues. The V gene lost 4 bases and the J gene lost 2 bases, with 11 bases spanning the gap.

This clonotype is a singleton in its sample. The gene calls are TRBV7-8 and TRBJ2-2; 14 bases agree with TRBD2. V lost 2 bases to trimming and J lost 7 bases; unmatched junction nucleotides: 6. The CDR3 covers 17 residues. Germline loops: CDR1 SGHVS, CDR2 FQNEAQ. CDR3: CASSLRLAGGLVGELFF. The CDR3 nucleotides are TGTGCCAGCAGCTTAAGACTAGCGGGAGGGTTGGTCGGGGAGCTGTTTTTT.

The chain recombines TRBV6-4 with TRBJ2-1; no definite D call. The CDR3 runs 13 residues. Germline-derived CDR1 and CDR2 are MRHNA and SNTAGT. V was shortened by 4 bases and J by 9 bases, with 13 bases between the two germline ends. CDR3 bases: TGTGCCAGCAGTGCGTCCCTCTCGAGTGAGCAGTTCTTC. It encodes CASSASLSSEQFF.

The chain uses TRBV28 and TRBJ2-3; no definite D call. The CDR3 has 14 residues. V lost 6 bases and J 6 bases, leaving 16 bases between the germline ends. Germline V CDR1 and CDR2: MDHEN, SYDVKM. The CDR3 nucleotides read TGTGCCAGCAGCCGTGTCGATGGGGTGGATACGCAGTATTTT. Residues: CASSRVDGVDTQYF.

The genes are TRBV7-8 and TRBJ1-3, with unresolved D. The germline V gene encodes CDR1 SGHVS and CDR2 FQNEAQ. V lost 2 bases and J 4 bases, leaving 12 bases between the germline ends. The CDR3 contains 15 residues. This CDR3 is CASSLTTSPGNTIYF. The CDR3 DNA is TGTGCCAGCAGCTTAACTACCTCACCCGGAAACACCATATATTTT.

This clonotype has just a few counts. The CDR3 region has the DNA TGTGCCTGGAGGGTGAACACTGAAGCTTTCTTT. It specifies CAWRVNTEAFF. The rearrangement uses TRBV30 and TRBJ1-1; the D is unclear. The CDR3 loop spans 11 amino acids. Germline loops: CDR1 GTSNPN, CDR2 SVGIG (reference sequence). The V end was cut by 3 bases, the J end by 0 bases, with 2 bases between.